The clone carrying this TCR beta chain was observed once. The data are from a study of blood T cell repertoires in COVID-19. Study information: Samples representing acute and convalescent COVID-19 were sourced from the United States, Italy and Spain. Nucleic acid was either cDNA or gDNA, and it came from T cells, B-cell-depleted T cells, or PBMCs.

Authors' analysis steps: Nucleated cell number was recorded as an estimate derived from reference gene primer amplification. Clones were sequenced by immunoSEQ multiplex PCR, and TCRdb holds only the in-frame ones, with some missing. V and J calls and clone size come straight from that table; D and trimming were deduced from the DNA. The data contain under 35,000 clones, approximately 88% of them singletons. This TCR was recovered from a man aged 55-75 years with active COVID-19. Sequencing used peripheral blood.

CDR3 sequence reads: CATSRRTGAGNTIYF. CDR3 coding DNA: TGTGCCACCAGCAGAAGGACAGGGGCTGGAAACACCATATATTTT. The chain uses TRBV15 and TRBJ1-3; 9 bases fit TRBD1. CDR3 length equals 15 residues. J gave up 2 bases and V 2 bases, and 1 base lay outside the gene matches. The germline CDR1 and CDR2 sequences are LNHNV and YYDKDF (reference sequence). Using reference TRBV15 and TRBJ1-3 for the parts outside the CDR3, the full variable domain is DAMVIQNPRYQVTQFGKPVTLSCSQTLNHNVMYWYQQKSSQAPKLLFHYYDKDFNNEADTPDNFQSRRPNTSFCFLDIRSPGLGDTAMYLCATSRRTGAGNTIYFGEGSWLTVV.